These 9 T cell receptor beta chains were sequenced from one sample in a study of T-cell memory formation after mild COVID-19. TCRdb ran MiXCR on the 5' RACE reads and lists one entry per CDR3 protein. This sample has roughly 130,000 distinct CDR3 sequences, with more than 15% found just once. What was sequenced was PBMCs or a T cell subset sorted from them (not recorded which). These receptors all stem from an adult woman who had mild COVID-19 (a few samples of this study predate the infection). Cell type and time point are not known.

A few counts support this clonotype. The chain couples TRBV5-5 to TRBJ2-7; 7 bases align to TRBD1. Germline CDR1 and CDR2: SGHKS and YYEKEE (reference sequence). The trim removed 5 bases at V and 2 bases at J, leaving 4 bases unmatched. This CDR3 contains 13 residues. CDR3 residues: CASSWTGPYEQYF. The CDR3 DNA is TGTGCCAGCAGTTGGACAGGACCCTACGAGCAGTACTTC.

On this clonotype: The junction differs from germline at one of its ends, possibly a read error. V usage is TRBV19 and J usage is TRBJ1-2; D is perhaps TRBD1 (6 bases). CDR1 is LNHDA and CDR2 is SQIVND in the germline V gene (reference sequence). This CDR3 comprises 16 residues. The DNA of the CDR3 is TGTGCCAGTGGTATCTCCGGGACATCAGCTAACTATGGCTACACCTTC. This encodes CASGISGTSANYGYTF.

J is TRBJ1-6 and V is TRBV25-1; no clear D gene. Germline CDR1 and CDR2: MGHDK and SYGVNS. V gave up 1 base and J gave up 10 bases, with 14 bases separating them. This CDR3 is built from 15 residues. CDR3 loop: CASSELMDLGSPLHF. The DNA for the CDR3 is TGTGCCAGCAGTGAATTAATGGATCTGGGGTCACCCCTCCACTTT.

Only a few counts were recorded for this clonotype. The chain links TRBV7-9 to TRBJ2-7; no firm D call. Between the trimmed V and J ends, which lost 3 bases and 2 bases, there was a span of 5 bases. The CDR3 covers 12 residues. The germline V gene has CDR1 SEHNR and CDR2 FQNEAQ (reference sequence). The CDR3 loop is CASSFSPYEQYF. The CDR3 nucleotides read TGTGCCAGCAGCTTTTCACCCTACGAGCAGTACTTC.

This clonotype was observed at least ten times. The gene calls are TRBV12-3 or TRBV12-4 and TRBJ2-1; 7 bases match TRBD2. The CDR3 is 15 residues long. Germline trimming cut 10 bases from V and 2 bases from J; bases unmatched to any gene: 11. Here the CDR3 reads CATLATGGAYNEQFF. The CDR3 DNA sequence: TGTGCCACCCTAGCTACGGGGGGTGCCTACAATGAGCAGTTCTTC.

The V and J genes are TRBV5-1 and TRBJ2-5; 10 nucleotides agree with TRBD2. Trimming removed 4 bases from V and 5 bases from J; junction bases left unmatched: 11. This CDR3 is built from 16 residues. CDR1 is SGHRS, CDR2 YFSETQ, per germline. CDR3: CASSASPSGSVETQYF. DNA for the CDR3: TGCGCCAGCAGCGCGTCTCCTAGCGGGAGCGTGGAGACCCAGTACTTC.

This clonotype was seen a few times. V usage is TRBV7-2 and J usage is TRBJ2-5; a possible D gene is TRBD2 (6 bases). V was shortened by 1 base and J by 5 bases, with 14 bases between the two germline ends. Germline CDR1 reads SGHTA; CDR2 reads FQGNSA. The CDR3 has 15 amino acids. The CDR3 DNA sequence: TGTGCCAGCAGCTTAGGTTGGGGACTTGGGGAGACCCAGTACTTC. Translated, it gives CASSLGWGLGETQYF.

The chain recombines TRBV19 with TRBJ2-3; weak D call: TRBD2 (6 bases). CDR3 length: 16 amino acids. Germline CDR1 reads LNHDA; CDR2 reads SQIVND (reference sequence). V dropped 5 bases and J dropped 1 base, with 16 bases sitting between them. In DNA, the CDR3 is TGTGCCAGTAGTGACCCTCGAGGGAGGCGCACAGATACGCAGTATTTT. This codes for CASSDPRGRRTDTQYF.

In its sample, this clonotype was seen a few times. The CDR3 protein is CATSRGPTGYEQYF. For the CDR3, the DNA is TGTGCCACCAGCAGAGGGCCAACAGGCTACGAGCAGTACTTC. J is TRBJ2-7 and V is TRBV15; weak D call: TRBD1 (5 bases). V was trimmed by 1 base and J by 3 bases, leaving 10 bases between them. The CDR3 runs to 14 residues. Germline assignment: CDR1 LNHNV and CDR2 YYDKDF (reference sequence).